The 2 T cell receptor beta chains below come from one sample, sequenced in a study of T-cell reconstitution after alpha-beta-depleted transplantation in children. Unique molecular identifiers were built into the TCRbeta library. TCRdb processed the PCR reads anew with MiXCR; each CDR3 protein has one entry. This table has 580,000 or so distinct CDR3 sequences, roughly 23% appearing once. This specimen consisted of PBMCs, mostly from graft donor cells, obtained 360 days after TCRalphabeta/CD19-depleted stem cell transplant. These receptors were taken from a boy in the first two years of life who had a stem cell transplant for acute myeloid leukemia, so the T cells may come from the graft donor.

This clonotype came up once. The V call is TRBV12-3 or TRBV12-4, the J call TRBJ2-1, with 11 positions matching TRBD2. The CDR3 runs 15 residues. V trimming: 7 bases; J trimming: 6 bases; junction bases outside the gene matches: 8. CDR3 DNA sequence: TGTGCCAGCAACATAGCGGGGGGGCAAGTCAATGAGCAGTTCTTC. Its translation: CASNIAGGQVNEQFF.

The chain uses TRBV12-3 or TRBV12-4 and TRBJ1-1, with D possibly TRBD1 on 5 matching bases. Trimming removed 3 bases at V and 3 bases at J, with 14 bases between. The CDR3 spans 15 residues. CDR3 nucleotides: TGTGCCAGCAGTTTTCTGGAGGGGAGGGACACTGAAGCTTTCTTT. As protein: CASSFLEGRDTEAFF.